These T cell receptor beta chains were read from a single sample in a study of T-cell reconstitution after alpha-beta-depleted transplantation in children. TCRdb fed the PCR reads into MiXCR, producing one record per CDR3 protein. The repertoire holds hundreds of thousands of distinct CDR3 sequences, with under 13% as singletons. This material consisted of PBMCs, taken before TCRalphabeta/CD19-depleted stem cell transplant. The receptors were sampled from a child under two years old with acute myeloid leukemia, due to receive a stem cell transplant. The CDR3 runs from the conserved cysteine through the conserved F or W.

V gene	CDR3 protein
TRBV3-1	CASSQEGPSYEQYF
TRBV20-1	CSVKGNLAGFNEQFF
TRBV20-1	CSARDWGDTQHF
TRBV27	CASSLPILVTDKPYEQYF
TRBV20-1	CSAGGYTDTQYF
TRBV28	CASSLHTEAFF
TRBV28	CASSLAGTVNQPQHF
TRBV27	CASSHPGTTNTEAFF
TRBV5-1	CASRQNHLAENTQYF
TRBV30	CAWRHPGGTEAFF
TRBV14	CASSQDLTGRDEQFF
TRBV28	CASSPQGSGGSPLHF
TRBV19	CASKKTGTDTQYF
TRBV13	CASSLEFRGYGYTF
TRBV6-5	CASSPASLTDTQYF
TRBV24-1	CATSTPTSGSCYEQYF
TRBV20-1	CSARQLGPDEQFF
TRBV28	CASIGGTEAFF
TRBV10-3	CAIRVGETQYF
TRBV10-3	CAIARDSPNNEQFF
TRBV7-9	CALRQGASGNTIYF
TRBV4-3	CASSQYWASSGANVLTF
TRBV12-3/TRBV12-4	CASSLEQGVSYEQYF
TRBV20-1	CSARISGIQTGELFF
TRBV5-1	CASSSDGGRSLSTDTQYF
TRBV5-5	CASSSGTGTTQYF
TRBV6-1	CASSLNTPGTGGYEQYF
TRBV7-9	CASSERAGGGEQFF
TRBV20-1	CSASPVGANEKLFF
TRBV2	CASSEPLQGGLYNEQFF
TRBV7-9	CASSLLSNTEAFF
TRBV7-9	CASTGGEWRTEAFF